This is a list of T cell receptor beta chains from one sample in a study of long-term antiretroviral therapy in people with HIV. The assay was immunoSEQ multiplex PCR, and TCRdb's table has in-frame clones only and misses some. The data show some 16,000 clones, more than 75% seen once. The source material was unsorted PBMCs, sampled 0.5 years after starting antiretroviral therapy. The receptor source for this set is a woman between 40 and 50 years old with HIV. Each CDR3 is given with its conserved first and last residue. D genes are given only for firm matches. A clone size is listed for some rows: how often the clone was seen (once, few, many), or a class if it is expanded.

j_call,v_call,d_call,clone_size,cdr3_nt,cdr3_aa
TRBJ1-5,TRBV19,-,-,TGTGCCAGCCTTAGGGTAGGCAGCAATCAGCCCCAGCATTTT,CASLRVGSNQPQHF
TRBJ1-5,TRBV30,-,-,TGTGCCTGGAGTGTACGAGGCAGGGGCGTCCAGCCCCAGCATTTT,CAWSVRGRGVQPQHF
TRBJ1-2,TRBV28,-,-,TGTGCCAGCAGTACCCTTTTCGCTAACTATGGCTACACCTTC,CASSTLFANYGYTF
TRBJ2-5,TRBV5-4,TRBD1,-,TGTGCCAGCAGCTTGGTTGGGACAGGGGGAAGGGAGACCCAGTACTTC,CASSLVGTGGRETQYF
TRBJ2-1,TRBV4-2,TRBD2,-,TGTGCCAGCAGCCAAGCTGCAACTAGCGGTTTTGGGACCTACAATGAGCAGTTCTTC,CASSQAATSGFGTYNEQFF
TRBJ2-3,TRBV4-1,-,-,TGCGCCAGCAGCCAAGATCGGGCAGGGTTGGCAGATACGCAGTATTTT,CASSQDRAGLADTQYF
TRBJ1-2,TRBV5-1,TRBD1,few,TGCGCCAGCAGCCGACAGGGAAATGGCTACACCTTC,CASSRQGNGYTF
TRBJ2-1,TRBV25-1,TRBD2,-,TGTGCCAGCAGTCAGCTGGGTAGCGGGGATGAGCAGTTCTTC,CASSQLGSGDEQFF
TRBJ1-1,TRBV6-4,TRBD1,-,TGTGCCAGCAGGGGACAGGGGGCGCGCGACACTGAAGCTTTCTTT,CASRGQGARDTEAFF
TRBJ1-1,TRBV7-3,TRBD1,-,TGTGCCAGCAGCCCCGGGACAGGGGAAGCTTTCTTT,CASSPGTGEAFF
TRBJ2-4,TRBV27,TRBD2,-,TGTGCCAGCACCCTCAAGGCGACTAGCGGGGGCTTAGCCAAAAACATTCAGTACTTC,CASTLKATSGGLAKNIQYF
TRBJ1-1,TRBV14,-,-,TGTGCCAGCAGCCCCCTGGGGACTGAAGCTTTCTTT,CASSPLGTEAFF
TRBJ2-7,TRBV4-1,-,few,TGCGCCAGCAGCCAAGAGGAGGGGTTGGAGCAGTACTTC,CASSQEEGLEQYF
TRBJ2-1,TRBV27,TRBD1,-,TGTGCCAGCAGTTCCCCAGGACAGGGGAGGTTAGGGAATGAGCAGTTCTTC,CASSSPGQGRLGNEQFF
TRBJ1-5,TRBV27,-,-,TGTGCCAGCAGTTTAGGTCCCAATAGCAATCAGCCCCAGCATTTT,CASSLGPNSNQPQHF
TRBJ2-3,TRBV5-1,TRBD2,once,TGCGCCAGCAGCTTGGAACCCTGGAGCGCCAGCGGGAGTGGGACAGATACGCAGTATTTT,CASSLEPWSASGSGTDTQYF
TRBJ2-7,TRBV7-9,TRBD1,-,TGTGCCAGCAGCGTAAGCAGGGGGCCTTCTTCCTACGAGCAGTACTTC,CASSVSRGPSSYEQYF
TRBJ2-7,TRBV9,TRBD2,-,TGTGCCAGCAGCGTAAACTATCGGGATAGCGGGAGGGTCTACGAGCAGTACTTC,CASSVNYRDSGRVYEQYF
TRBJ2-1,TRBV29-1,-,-,TGCAGCGTTGAAGGCAGCCCTACAGGAGGGGGGACCCCCTACAATGAGCAGTTCTTC,CSVEGSPTGGGTPYNEQFF
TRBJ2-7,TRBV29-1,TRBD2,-,TGCAGCGTGCAGGGACTAGCGGGAGGGCGATACGAGCAGTACTTC,CSVQGLAGGRYEQYF
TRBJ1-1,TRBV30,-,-,TGTGCCTGGTCGGACGGGAACACTGAAGCTTTCTTT,CAWSDGNTEAFF
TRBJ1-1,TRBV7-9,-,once,TGTGCCAGCAGCTTAGGGCTAAAGGTAACTGAAGCTTTCTTT,CASSLGLKVTEAFF
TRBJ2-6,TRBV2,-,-,TGTGCCAGCAGCGGGGATCCTGGCGGGGCCAACGTCCTGACTTTC,CASSGDPGGANVLTF
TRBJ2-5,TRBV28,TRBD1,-,TGTGCCACCACAAGAGGGGGCCCACAAGAGACCCAGTACTTC,CATTRGGPQETQYF
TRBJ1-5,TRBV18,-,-,TGTGCCAGCTACGAACAGGGAGCAAGGCAGCCCCAGCATTTT,CASYEQGARQPQHF
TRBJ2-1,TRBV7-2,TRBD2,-,TGTGCCAGCAGCTTAGCTAGCGGGGGCTACAATGAGCAGTTCTTC,CASSLASGGYNEQFF
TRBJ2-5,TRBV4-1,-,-,TGCGCCAGCAGCCAAGTGTCAGGTAGGACGGAGACCCAGTACTTC,CASSQVSGRTETQYF
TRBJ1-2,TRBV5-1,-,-,TGCGCCAGCAGACCCGACGAGTATGGCTACACCTTC,CASRPDEYGYTF
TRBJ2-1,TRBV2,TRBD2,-,TGTGCCAGCACAGGACTAGCGGGATCCTACAATGAGCAGTTCTTC,CASTGLAGSYNEQFF
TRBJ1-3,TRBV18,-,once,TGTGCCAGCTCACCCCTTCCGGGGGATACTGGAAACACCATATATTTT,CASSPLPGDTGNTIYF
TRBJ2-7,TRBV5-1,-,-,TGCGCCAGCAGCTTGGACGGGGCCTACGAGCAGTACTTC,CASSLDGAYEQYF
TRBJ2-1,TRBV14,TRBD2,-,TGTGCCAGCAGCCAATCTAGCGGATACAATGAGCAGTTCTTC,CASSQSSGYNEQFF
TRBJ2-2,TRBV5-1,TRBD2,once,TGCGCCAGCAGCTTGTGGGTCGGGAGGGCCTCGAACACCGGGGAGCTGTTTTTT,CASSLWVGRASNTGELFF
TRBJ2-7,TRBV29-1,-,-,TGCAGCGTTGTATTGGACACTACCTACGAGCAGTACTTC,CSVVLDTTYEQYF
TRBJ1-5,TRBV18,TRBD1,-,TGTGCCAGCTCACAACAGGGGCAGTATCAGCCCCAGCATTTT,CASSQQGQYQPQHF
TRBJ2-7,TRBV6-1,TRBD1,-,TGTGCCGGCAGGGGGTCGGCAACCTACGAGCAGTACTTC,CAGRGSATYEQYF
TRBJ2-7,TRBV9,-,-,TGTGCCAGCAGCGCCATCGCGGGAACAGGGGTCTACGAGCAGTACTTC,CASSAIAGTGVYEQYF
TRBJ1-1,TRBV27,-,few,TGTGCCAGCAGTCCTCTGGGTATGAACACTGAAGCTTTCTTT,CASSPLGMNTEAFF
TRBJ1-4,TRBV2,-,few,TGTGCCAGCAGTGAGGGGGGACGAACTAATGAAAAACTGTTTTTT,CASSEGGRTNEKLFF
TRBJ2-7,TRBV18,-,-,TGTGCCAGCTCACCAGAGGCAGGGAACGGCTACGAGCAGTACTTC,CASSPEAGNGYEQYF
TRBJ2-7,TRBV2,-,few,TGTGCCAGCAGTCACGACAGCGGCTACGAGCAGTACTTC,CASSHDSGYEQYF